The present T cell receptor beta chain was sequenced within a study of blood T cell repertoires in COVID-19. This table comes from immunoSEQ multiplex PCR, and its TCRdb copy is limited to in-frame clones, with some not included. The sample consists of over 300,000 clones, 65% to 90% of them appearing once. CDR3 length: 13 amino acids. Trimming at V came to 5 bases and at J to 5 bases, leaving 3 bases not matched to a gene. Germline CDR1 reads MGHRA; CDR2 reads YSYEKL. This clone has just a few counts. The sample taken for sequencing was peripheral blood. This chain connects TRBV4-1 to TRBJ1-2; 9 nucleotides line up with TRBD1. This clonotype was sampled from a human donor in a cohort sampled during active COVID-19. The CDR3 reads CASSWTGEYGYTF. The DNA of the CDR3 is TGCGCCAGCAGCTGGACAGGGGAGTATGGCTACACCTTC.